This TCR beta chain was found in a study of blood T cell repertoires in COVID-19. Germline-derived CDR1 and CDR2 are SGHDT and YYEEEE. The germline V and J ends were trimmed by 4 bases and 4 bases, with 8 bases remaining between them. The CDR3 is 12 amino acids. Under the authors' procedure: Nucleated cell number was recorded as an estimate derived from reference gene primer amplification. Assay: immunoSEQ multiplex PCR; the TCRdb copy retains only in-frame clones and omits some. The DNA gave D and trimming, while V, J and clone size come from that table. The sample consists of approximately 50,000 clones, more than 90% of them appearing once.

The sequence was collected from a human donor in a cohort sampled during active COVID-19. The sequenced material came from peripheral blood. This chain links TRBV5-6 with TRBJ2-5; possible D gene TRBD2, 6 bases. The CDR3 loop reads CASSAGGETQYF. CDR3 nucleotide sequence: TGTGCCAGCAGCGCCGGGGGAGAGACCCAGTACTTC.